The sequence of this TCR beta chain was determined in a study of cytomegalovirus exposure and HLA in healthy donors. Study-wide context: From 190 million or so T cells, an earlier analysis saw some 120 million unique TCR beta sequences. In terms of ancestry, the Caucasian-associated cluster contained about 81% of the roughly 400 genotyped donors.

Points on this clone: Antigen: not known.

V shed 2 bases, J shed 1 base, and the junction held 5 bases outside the gene matches. Germline CDR1 reads SGHDT; CDR2 reads YYEEEE. The CDR3 runs 15 residues. The PCR used 60 Vbeta and 13 Jbeta primers. Some clones are missing from TCRdb's copy, which holds only in-frame ones; the method was immunoSEQ multiplex PCR. The sample consists of approximately 190,000 clones, 82% of them appearing once. Whole-study results and caveats: For TCR beta chains, V- and J-gene trimming was later linked to a missense DCLRE1C variant.

This sequence originates from a boy younger than 10 in good health and CMV-seronegative. Specimen: PBMCs. The gene calls are TRBV5-6 and TRBJ2-5; the match to TRBD2 covers 7 bases. The CDR3 spells CASSLVGGGQETQYF. DNA of the CDR3: TGTGCCAGCAGCTTAGTGGGCGGGGGCCAAGAGACCCAGTACTTC.